The text below deals with one TCR beta chain. This CDR3 contains 14 residues. CDR1 and CDR2 from the germline V gene are SGHAT and FQNNGV. V was cut by 1 base and J by 2 bases, with 8 bases left in between. Profiling relied on immunoSEQ multiplex PCR, and the TCRdb table lists in-frame clones only, not all of them. The sample shows about 42,000 clones, about 87% of them seen only once. This sample was included in a study of T cell changes during pregnancy in multiple sclerosis. The TCR sequence derives from a female donor with multiple sclerosis, enrolled in a pregnancy study. The chain uses TRBV11-2 and TRBJ2-5, with a tentative D call TRBD1 (5 bases). The material was CD4+ T cells from peripheral blood mononuclear cells, obtained in the second trimester of pregnancy. CDR3 sequence (DNA): TGTGCCAGCAGCTTAGTCAGGGCGCAAGAGACCCAGTACTTC. Protein sequence: CASSLVRAQETQYF.